Presented here are 28 T cell receptor beta chains from one specimen sequenced in a study of T cells in Graves' hyperthyroidism and ophthalmopathy. RNA transcripts were the template for amplifying TCR beta CDR3 regions. With the HTBI primer set, the TCR CDR3 went through a first round of RT-PCR. In TCRdb, the multiplex PCR reads were re-called with MiXCR into one record per CDR3 protein. Among under 300,000 distinct CDR3 sequences listed, roughly 15% were seen once. The sample was blood. The receptors derive from a woman between 35 and 50 years old with Graves' hyperthyroidism that later progressed to Graves' ophthalmopathy.

This clonotype was detected many times. This rearrangement joins TRBV5-5 to TRBJ2-7; 11 bases agree with TRBD2. The CDR3 totals 15 residues. CDR1 and CDR2 from the germline V gene are SGHKS and YYEKEE (reference sequence). V was pared by 3 bases and J by 3 bases, with 5 bases of the junction left unmatched. DNA for the CDR3: TGTGCCAGCAGCTATCCCACTAGCGGGAGCTACGAGCAGTACTTC. It specifies CASSYPTSGSYEQYF.

This clonotype was detected ten times or more. The chain recombines TRBV28 with TRBJ2-5, with TRBD2 identical over 7 bases. The CDR3 runs to 16 residues. Unmatched junction bases numbered 5, after V lost 0 bases and J lost 1 base. CDR1 is MDHEN, CDR2 SYDVKM, per germline. Written as DNA, the CDR3 is TGTGCCAGCAGTTTATGGGGGGAGGGGATCCAAGAGACCCAGTACTTC. Translating it yields CASSLWGEGIQETQYF.

This clonotype was seen repeatedly, ten times or more. The chain couples TRBV7-8 to TRBJ1-6, with 8 positions matching TRBD1. Germline V gene data show CDR1 as SGHVS and CDR2 as FQNEAQ. Losses at the gene ends were 7 bases for V and 7 bases for J; bases not matched to a gene: 9. The CDR3 has 15 residues. CDR3 sequence (DNA): TGTGCCAGCACCTATTGGGACAGGAAGAATTCACCCCTCCACTTT. Encoded protein: CASTYWDRKNSPLHF.

This clonotype was detected many times. The chain couples TRBV28 to TRBJ1-6, with 8 bases identical to TRBD1. The germline gives CDR1 MDHEN, CDR2 SYDVKM. The CDR3 spans 14 residues. V dropped 6 bases and J dropped 8; count of bases not matched to a gene: 6. CDR3 bases: TGTGCCAGCAGGACAGGGGAACAATATTCACCCCTCCACTTT. It is translated as CASRTGEQYSPLHF.

With respect to this clonotype: At one end, the junction sequence differs from germline, possibly due to a read error. CDR3 in DNA: TGTGCCAGCAGACCGACTAGCGGGAGATCTGTGTGGTACGAGCAGAACTTC. Protein sequence: CASRPTSGRSVWYEQNF. The J gene is TRBJ2-7, the V gene TRBV28; the match to TRBD2 covers 12 bases. This CDR3 has 17 residues. The germline gives CDR1 MDHEN, CDR2 SYDVKM.

This clonotype has more than one count but fewer than ten. J is TRBJ2-7 and V is TRBV7-9; perhaps TRBD2 as D (6 bases). There are 14 residues in the CDR3. Trimming stripped 4 bases from V and 1 base from J, with 11 bases between. The germline V gene encodes CDR1 SEHNR and CDR2 FQNEAQ (reference sequence). The CDR3 nucleotides read TGTGCCAGCAGCTACGGGAGTTTTTCCTACGAGCAGTACTTC. Amino acid sequence: CASSYGSFSYEQYF.

This clonotype was picked up many times. This sequence joins TRBV4-1 and TRBJ2-3; 10 nucleotides agree with TRBD2. CDR1 is MGHRA and CDR2 is YSYEKL in the germline V gene. There are 17 residues in the CDR3. Trimming at V came to 2 bases and at J to 3 bases, leaving 8 bases not matched to a gene. CDR3 region: CASSQRPSGSVTDTQYF. CDR3 in DNA: TGCGCCAGCAGCCAAAGGCCTAGCGGGAGTGTGACAGATACGCAGTATTTT.

This clonotype was seen ten or more times. The genes are TRBV19 and TRBJ2-1; D assignment may be TRBD1 or TRBD2 (5 bases each). The germline CDR1 and CDR2 sequences are LNHDA and SQIVND (reference sequence). Deletions cut 4 bases from V and 9 bases from J, with 13 bases between. The CDR3 spans 13 residues. CDR3 in DNA: TGTGCCAGTAGTAGGGACCCTCGCACTGAGCAGTTCTTC. It encodes CASSRDPRTEQFF.

This clonotype was seen only a few times. A much bigger clone sits one base away, suggesting this may be a read error. V gene TRBV20-1 combines with J gene TRBJ2-1; 8 bases agree with TRBD1. CDR1 and CDR2 (germline): DFQATT, SNEGSKA (reference sequence). V lost 6 bases, J lost 10 bases, and 11 bases stayed unmatched. The CDR3 totals 13 residues. The CDR3, as DNA: TGCAGTGCCCGGAGGACAGGGAACCACGAGCAGTTCTTC. It translates to CSARRTGNHEQFF.

This clonotype was seen repeatedly, ten times or more. The chain is built from TRBV2 and TRBJ1-6; 8 nucleotides agree with TRBD1. With V trimmed by 6 bases and J by 10 bases, 5 bases remained unmatched. The germline V gene has CDR1 SNHLY and CDR2 FYNNEI. This CDR3 spans 13 amino acids. The CDR3 nucleotides read TGTGCCAGCAGCTACGGGACAGGATCACCCCTCCACTTT. Translating it yields CASSYGTGSPLHF.

This clonotype has a count of ten or more. The chain recombines TRBV28 with TRBJ2-7, with 9 bases matching TRBD1. The CDR3 covers 15 residues. Germline CDR1 is MDHEN and CDR2 is SYDVKM. The J segment lost 2 bases and the V segment lost 4 bases, leaving 6 bases of the junction unmatched. The DNA of the CDR3 is TGTGCCAGCAGTTCGTTACAGGGGGCAACCTACGAGCAGTACTTC. Its protein product is CASSSLQGATYEQYF.

The V call is TRBV20-1, the J call TRBJ2-3; D is possibly TRBD2 (6 bases). The length of the CDR3 is 18 residues. Trimming pared 6 bases from V and 0 bases from J, leaving 25 bases between. The germline V gene encodes CDR1 DFQATT and CDR2 SNEGSKA (reference sequence). CDR3 sequence reads: CSATLQISGSHSTDTQYF. CDR3 nucleotides: TGCAGTGCGACTCTGCAGATTAGCGGAAGTCATAGCACAGATACGCAGTATTTT.

This clonotype was found a few times. A much larger clone lies a single base off, so this may be a read error. The chain carries TRBV7-2 and TRBJ2-1, with TRBD2 as a possible D gene (7 bases). The CDR3 sequence is 15 residues long. CDR1 and CDR2 from the germline V gene are SGHTA and FQGNSA. CDR3 nucleotide sequence: TGTGCCAGCAGACCCAAGGGAGGGGGGTACAATGACCAGTTCTTC. This translates into CASRPKGGGYNDQFF. Full variable domain (remainder filled in from reference TRBV7-2 and TRBJ2-1): GAGVSQSPSNKVTEKGKDVELRCDPISGHTALYWYRQSLGQGLEFLIYFQGNSAPDKSGLPSDRFSAERTGGSVSTLTIQRTQQEDSAVYLCASRPKGGGYNDQFFGPGTRLTVL.

The chain has TRBV3-1 and TRBJ1-1, with unresolved D. The CDR3 contains 14 residues. The germline gives CDR1 LGHDT, CDR2 YNNKEL (reference sequence). V lost 6 bases and J 3 bases, leaving 14 bases between the germline ends. CDR3 bases: TGTGCCAGCAGACCACTAGGCTCGTACACTGAAGCTTTCTTT. As protein: CASRPLGSYTEAFF. Full variable domain (outside the CDR3, taken from reference TRBV3-1 and TRBJ1-1): DTAVSQTPKYLVTQMGNDKSIKCEQNLGHDTMYWYKQDSKKFLKIMFSYNNKELIINETVPNRFSPKSPDKAHLNLHINSLELGDSAVYFCASRPLGSYTEAFFGQGTRLTVV.

The V call is TRBV28, the J call TRBJ2-5; maybe TRBD2 (6 bases). Germline-derived CDR1 and CDR2 are MDHEN and SYDVKM. With 6 bases removed from V and 7 bases from J, the gap between germline ends came to 12 bases. The CDR3 is made up of 12 amino acids. This CDR3 is CASSPGGTTQYF. CDR3 nucleotide sequence: TGTGCCAGCAGCCCCGGCGGGACGACCCAGTACTTC.

This clonotype has at least ten counts. The CDR3 nucleotides read TGTGCCAGCAGTTGGGACAGACCCTCCGATGGCTACACCTTC. Its translation is CASSWDRPSDGYTF. The chain links TRBV2 to TRBJ1-2; 7 bases agree with TRBD1. V shed 5 bases and J 6 bases; nucleotides not matched to a gene: 9. This CDR3 is 14 amino acids long. Germline V gives CDR1 SNHLY, CDR2 FYNNEI.

This clonotype has a count of ten or more. The V call is TRBV9, the J call TRBJ2-3; D gene uncertain. This CDR3 is built from 18 residues. Germline V gene sequence: CDR1 SGDLS, CDR2 YYNGEE. Deletions cut 3 bases from V and 0 bases from J, with 20 bases between. CDR3 sequence reads: CASSAHPLLFTSTDTQYF. In DNA form, the CDR3 reads TGTGCCAGCAGCGCACATCCCTTATTATTTACTAGCACAGATACGCAGTATTTT. Filled out from reference TRBV9 and TRBJ2-3, the complete variable domain reads DSGVTQTPKHLITATGQRVTLRCSPRSGDLSVYWYQQSLDQGLQFLIQYYNGEERAKGNILERFSAQQFPDLHSELNLSSLELGDSALYFCASSAHPLLFTSTDTQYFGPGTRLTVL.

V is TRBV11-2 and J is TRBJ2-5; 7 nucleotides line up with TRBD2. The V gene's germline CDR1 is SGHAT and CDR2 FQNNGV. The CDR3 length is 15 residues. Germline trimming cut 6 bases from V and 2 bases from J; bases unmatched to any gene: 9. In DNA form, the CDR3 reads TGTGCCAGCAGTGGGCTAGCGGTGATACAAGAGACCCAGTACTTC. Protein: CASSGLAVIQETQYF. Combining the CDR3 with reference TRBV11-2 and TRBJ2-5 gives the whole variable domain EAGVAQSPRYKIIEKRQSVAFWCNPISGHATLYWYQQILGQGPKLLIQFQNNGVVDDSQLPKDRFSAERLKGVDSTLKIQPAKLEDSAVYLCASSGLAVIQETQYFGPGTRLLVL.

This chain joins TRBV19 and TRBJ2-7; 12 nucleotides match TRBD1. Germline V gene sequence: CDR1 LNHDA, CDR2 SQIVND (reference sequence). The CDR3 extends over 14 amino acids. Trimming removed 3 bases from V and 5 bases from J; junction bases left unmatched: 2. CDR3 bases: TGTGCCAGTAGTATCGGGACAGGGGGCGACGAGCAGTACTTC. It is translated as CASSIGTGGDEQYF. The full variable domain, in which reference TRBV19 and TRBJ2-7 provide the parts outside the CDR3, is DGGITQSPKYLFRKEGQNVTLSCEQNLNHDAMYWYRQDPGQGLRLIYYSQIVNDFQKGDIAEGYSVSREKKESFPLTVTSAQKNPTAFYLCASSIGTGGDEQYFGPGTRLTVT.

Ten or more counts support this clonotype. The genes are TRBV18 and TRBJ2-1; the D gene is possibly TRBD1 (6 bases). CDR1 and CDR2 (germline): KGHSH, LQKENI. Trimming shortened V by 6 bases and J by 6 bases, and 21 bases separated the two germline ends. The length of the CDR3 is 16 residues. Here the CDR3 DNA reads TGTGCCAGCTCCCAAATAGGAGCCCTAGGGGGCAATGAGCAGTTCTTC. Translating it yields CASSQIGALGGNEQFF.

Ten or more counts support this clonotype. The chain carries TRBV6-1 and TRBJ1-6; TRBD1 is a possible D gene (6 bases). V was clipped by 2 bases and J by 11 bases, with 16 bases between them. The CDR3 runs 15 residues. Germline-derived CDR1 and CDR2 are MNHNS and SASEGT. The CDR3, as DNA: TGTGCCAGCAGTGAATGGACCCTCGGGGGGCCACCCCTCCACTTT. Protein: CASSEWTLGGPPLHF.

This clonotype was seen at least ten times. The chain is built from TRBV27 and TRBJ2-7; TRBD2 matches 13 bases. V lost 5 bases and J lost 3; bases outside the gene matches: 7. This CDR3 comprises 16 residues. Per germline, CDR1 MNHEY and CDR2 SMNVEV (reference sequence). In nucleotides, the CDR3 is TGTGCCAGCAGTGAACTAGCGGGAGGGTCCATCTACGAGCAGTACTTC. Translation: CASSELAGGSIYEQYF.

This clonotype was recorded many times. V and J are TRBV30 and TRBJ1-1; 7 nucleotides align to TRBD1. Trimming at V came to 0 bases and at J to 1 base, leaving 2 bases not matched to a gene. This CDR3 has 14 amino acids. Germline V gene data show CDR1 as GTSNPN and CDR2 as SVGIG (reference sequence). CDR3 residues: CAWSVGTENTEAFF. CDR3 DNA sequence: TGTGCCTGGAGTGTCGGGACAGAGAACACTGAAGCTTTCTTT.

The chain links TRBV30 to TRBJ1-1; D gene ambiguous. V lost 4 bases and J 0 bases, leaving 15 bases between the germline ends. The V gene's germline CDR1 is GTSNPN and CDR2 SVGIG (reference sequence). The CDR3 has 15 amino acids. This CDR3 is CAWTRQVIMNTEAFF. CDR3 sequence (DNA): TGTGCCTGGACCCGTCAGGTGATCATGAACACTGAAGCTTTCTTT.

The chain has TRBV5-1 and TRBJ2-1; D is undetermined. Trimming shortened V by 5 bases and J by 4 bases, and 10 bases separated the two germline ends. In germline, CDR1 is SGHRS, CDR2 YFSETQ. This CDR3 is 13 amino acids long. The CDR3 loop reads CASSRPIYNEQFF. The CDR3 DNA sequence: TGCGCCAGCAGTCGGCCCATTTACAATGAGCAGTTCTTC.

The V call is TRBV19, the J call TRBJ1-3; no definite D call. This CDR3 contains 16 residues. The ends were cut back, 5 bases at V and 1 base at J, with 15 bases in the middle. Germline lookup yields CDR1 LNHDA and CDR2 SQIVND (reference sequence). CDR3 loop: CASSGIGLPSGNTIYF. The CDR3 nucleotides read TGTGCCAGTAGTGGGATTGGACTGCCATCTGGAAACACCATATATTTT.

This clonotype was detected many times. An end of the junction differs from the germline gene, which may be a read error. The gene calls are TRBV20-1 and TRBJ1-6, with unresolved D. Germline lookup yields CDR1 DFQATT and CDR2 SNEGSKA (reference sequence). The CDR3 runs 13 residues. CDR3 bases: TGCAGTACTAGAGCATCAGCCAATTCACCCCTCCACTTT. As protein: CSTRASANSPLHF.

V and J are TRBV12-3 or TRBV12-4 and TRBJ2-6; tentative D call: TRBD2 (5 bases). The V and J ends lost 5 bases and 5 bases respectively, with 19 bases between them. The CDR3 covers 17 residues. The CDR3 is CASSGEYKGVWANVLTF. The CDR3 DNA follows: TGTGCCAGCAGTGGGGAGTATAAGGGTGTCTGGGCCAACGTCCTGACTTTC.